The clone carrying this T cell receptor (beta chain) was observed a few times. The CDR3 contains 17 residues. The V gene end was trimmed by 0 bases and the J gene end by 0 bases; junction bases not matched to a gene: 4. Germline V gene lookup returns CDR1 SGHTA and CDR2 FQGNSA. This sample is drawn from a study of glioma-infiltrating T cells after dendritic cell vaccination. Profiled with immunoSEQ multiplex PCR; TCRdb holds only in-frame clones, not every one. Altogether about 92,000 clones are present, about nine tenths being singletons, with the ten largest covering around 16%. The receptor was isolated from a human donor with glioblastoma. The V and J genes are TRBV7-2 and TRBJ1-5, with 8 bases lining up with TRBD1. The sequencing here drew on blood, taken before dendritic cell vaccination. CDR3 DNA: TGTGCCAGCAGCTTAGCCATGGGGACAGGTAGCAATCAGCCCCAGCATTTT. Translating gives CASSLAMGTGSNQPQHF.